This entry lists 17 T cell receptor beta chains sequenced from one sample in a study of T cell repertoires in cytomegalovirus infection. TCRdb processed the reads anew with MiXCR; each CDR3 protein has one entry. The sample includes roughly 500,000 distinct CDR3 sequences, about 15% of them seen just once. Sequences were obtained from CD8+ T cells from PBMCs. Source of these receptors: a human donor in good health (CMV status not recorded). Some clones in this sample may be carry-over from other donors' samples.

This clonotype was seen repeatedly, ten times or more. The V and J genes are TRBV7-3 and TRBJ2-1; a weak D match, TRBD1 (6 bases). The V gene lost 2 bases and the J gene lost 0 bases, with 11 bases spanning the gap. CDR3 size: 16 residues. CDR1 is SGHTA and CDR2 is FQGTGA in the germline V gene. The CDR3 DNA reads TGTGCCAGCAGCTTAGCCCCGGACAGCTCCTACAATGAGCAGTTCTTC. As protein: CASSLAPDSSYNEQFF.

This clonotype has a count of ten or more. The CDR3 protein is CASSYSGREGEQFF. The CDR3 region has the DNA TGTGCCAGCAGTTACAGCGGGAGGGAGGGTGAGCAGTTCTTC. This chain uses TRBV6-2 or TRBV6-3 with TRBJ2-1; 10 bases match TRBD2. The V gene's germline CDR1 is MNHEY and CDR2 SVGEGT. The V and J ends lost 2 bases and 9 bases, in that order; junction bases with no gene match: 4. CDR3 size: 14 residues.

This clonotype came up a few times. The rearrangement uses TRBV19 and TRBJ2-1; D possibly corresponds to TRBD2 (5 bases). Germline V gene data show CDR1 as LNHDA and CDR2 as SQIVND (reference sequence). Deletions cut 2 bases from V and 4 bases from J, with 12 bases between. This CDR3 has 15 amino acids. CDR3 residues: CASSISSRTYNEQFF. CDR3 DNA sequence: TGTGCCAGTAGTATATCTAGCAGGACTTACAATGAGCAGTTCTTC.

This chain uses TRBV7-4 with TRBJ2-7; D is ambiguous. V lost 5 bases and J lost 6, with 11 bases in between. Germline CDR1 is SGHVT and CDR2 is SQSDAQ. The CDR3 is 12 amino acids. The CDR3 DNA sequence: TGTGCCAGCAGCGTAACGGACCCCGAGCAGTACTTC. Its protein is CASSVTDPEQYF.

This clonotype came up many times. CDR3 bases: TGTGCCAGCAGTTTAGCGAGGTGGCTAGCGGAGCTGGGGGATGAGCAGTTCTTC. Encoded protein: CASSLARWLAELGDEQFF. The gene calls are TRBV12-3 or TRBV12-4 and TRBJ2-1, with 7 nucleotides matching TRBD2. This CDR3 has 18 amino acids. The V and J ends lost 0 bases and 8 bases, in that order; junction bases with no gene match: 16.

Concerning this clonotype: A read error may explain this, as a much larger clone is one base away. V gene TRBV4-1 combines with J gene TRBJ2-1; 7 bases fit TRBD2. Germline CDR1 reads MGHRA; CDR2 reads YSYEKL. This CDR3 region has 16 residues. After removal of 3 bases from V and 8 bases from J, the junction contained 13 bases not matched to a gene. The CDR3 reads CASSQGGGFSVHEQFF. The CDR3 DNA reads as TGCGCCAGCAGCCAGGGGGGAGGGTTTAGCGTCCATGAGCAGTTCTTC.

This clonotype has just a few counts. The chain is built from TRBV28 and TRBJ1-6, with TRBD1 matching over 10 bases. With V trimmed by 6 bases and J by 6 bases, 11 bases remained unmatched. CDR3 size: 17 residues. Looked up from germline, CDR1 is MDHEN and CDR2 is SYDVKM. CDR3 DNA: TGTGCCAGCAGGGATACGGGACAGGGGATGGGTAATTCACCCCTCCACTTT. It encodes CASRDTGQGMGNSPLHF.

This clonotype has just a few counts. The V and J genes are TRBV4-2 and TRBJ2-3; 12 bases agree with TRBD2. This CDR3 comprises 16 residues. Germline CDR1 is LGHNA and CDR2 is YNFKEQ. With 4 bases clipped from V and 6 bases from J, the junction kept 8 bases outside the gene matches. CDR3 in DNA: TGTGCCAGCAGCCCGCTAGCGGGAGGGCCTCGGGATACGCAGTATTTT. Translated, it gives CASSPLAGGPRDTQYF.

This clonotype appeared many times. Here the CDR3 DNA reads TGTGCCAGCAGCTTAGAGGGGACAGGGTTGATCAATAATTCACCCCTCCACTTT. This codes for CASSLEGTGLINNSPLHF. V is TRBV5-4 and J is TRBJ1-6; TRBD1 aligns across 9 bases. The germline CDR1 and CDR2 sequences are SGHNT and YYREEE (reference sequence). This CDR3 spans 18 amino acids. Unmatched junction bases numbered 11, after V lost 2 bases and J lost 5 bases.

This chain uses TRBV20-1 with TRBJ1-2; D is ambiguous. Trimming shortened V by 0 bases and J by 2 bases, and 13 bases separated the two germline ends. The CDR3 is 15 amino acids. Per the germline V gene, CDR1 is DFQATT and CDR2 is SNEGSKA (reference sequence). The CDR3 loop reads CSARDNTERNYGYTF. CDR3 nucleotides: TGCAGTGCTAGAGATAATACCGAGCGAAACTATGGCTACACCTTC.

As for this clonotype: The junction and the germline gene differ at one end; a read error may be behind it. The chain couples TRBV7-2 to TRBJ2-2, with TRBD2 matching 7 bases. From germline, CDR1 is SGHTA and CDR2 FQGNSA. The CDR3 spans 16 residues. The CDR3 protein is CASRPRAGANTGELFF. CDR3 DNA: TGTGCAAGCAGACCTCGGGCGGGAGCAAATACCGGGGAGCTGTTTTTT.

In this sample, this clonotype turned up many times. This chain's CDR3 is CAISALTGYRKYEQYF. The CDR3 nucleotides are TGTGCCATCAGTGCGTTGACAGGGTACCGAAAGTACGAGCAGTACTTC. V gene TRBV10-3 combines with J gene TRBJ2-7, with TRBD1 matching 7 bases. Germline loops: CDR1 ENHRY, CDR2 SYGVKD. V lost 4 bases to trimming and J lost 4 bases; unmatched junction nucleotides: 13. CDR3 length: 16 amino acids.

This clonotype was seen only a few times. The chain joins TRBV24-1 to TRBJ2-1, with TRBD2 matching 7 bases. Germline loops: CDR1 KGHDR, CDR2 SFDVKD. The CDR3 is 16 amino acids. The V segment lost 4 bases and the J segment 0 bases; nucleotides outside the gene matches: 5. CDR3 nucleotides: TGTGCCACCAGTGACCACGGGAGGAGCTCCTACAATGAGCAGTTCTTC. This gives the protein CATSDHGRSSYNEQFF.

The chain has TRBV28 and TRBJ2-1; D remains unclear. The V and J ends lost 8 bases and 1 base respectively, with 9 bases between them. CDR1 MDHEN and CDR2 SYDVKM come from the germline V gene. The CDR3 contains 13 residues. CDR3 region: CASLAVSYNEQFF. The CDR3 DNA is TGTGCCAGCCTCGCAGTTTCCTACAATGAGCAGTTCTTC.

The rearrangement links TRBV5-8 to TRBJ1-1; D gene ambiguous. The ends were cut back, 4 bases at V and 5 bases at J, with 12 bases in the middle. The germline CDR1 and CDR2 sequences are SGHTS and YDEGEE. The CDR3 sequence is 13 residues long. The CDR3, as DNA: TGTGCCAGCAGCCCGACCTCGGTGACTGAAGCTTTCTTT. Translated, it gives CASSPTSVTEAFF.

This clonotype was counted many times. The chain couples TRBV12-3 or TRBV12-4 to TRBJ1-6; perhaps TRBD1 as D (5 bases). Between the trimmed V and J ends, which lost 1 base and 8 bases, there was a span of 15 bases. The CDR3 sequence is 16 residues long. Written as DNA, the CDR3 is TGTGCCAGCAGTTTAGGGGGTCAGGGATCGGATTCACCCCTCCACTTT. Translation gives CASSLGGQGSDSPLHF.

To note about this clonotype: Because the CDR3 is missing its conserved closing phenylalanine or tryptophan, this is likely a read error. The chain couples TRBV19 to TRBJ2-7; D call uncertain. Germline V CDR1 and CDR2: LNHDA, SQIVND (reference sequence). There are 17 residues in the CDR3. V gave up 0 bases and J gave up 3 bases, with 18 bases separating them. Here the CDR3 DNA reads TGTGCCAGTAGTATAGATCATCGTAGCCACTGGGACTACGAGCAGTACTAC. Protein product: CASSIDHRSHWDYEQYY.